Listed below are T cell receptor beta chains from one sample, sequenced in a study of T cell responses to AZD1222 COVID-19 vaccine. Only in-frame clones appear in the TCRdb table, and some are missing; sequencing was by immunoSEQ multiplex PCR. This table holds about 140,000 clones, approximately 92% found once. The specimen comprised peripheral blood, sampled 28 days after the second AZD1222 dose. The receptors originated from an adult who received the AZD1222 COVID-19 vaccine. CDR3s include the opening cysteine and the closing phenylalanine or tryptophan. A D gene is named only where the DNA matches it firmly. Part of the rows lack a size; the others show once, few, many or a class for expanded clones.

d_gene: TRBD1
v_gene: TRBV11-3
j_gene: TRBJ2-1
abundance: -
CDR3aa: CASSPRDRRYAYNEQFF
CDR3nt: TGTGCCAGCAGCCCCCGGGACAGGCGATATGCCTACAATGAGCAGTTCTTC

d_gene: -
v_gene: TRBV7-8
j_gene: TRBJ1-3
abundance: -
CDR3aa: CASSLADRGGNTIYF
CDR3nt: TGTGCCAGCAGCTTAGCCGACAGAGGAGGAAACACCATATATTTT

d_gene: -
v_gene: TRBV28
j_gene: TRBJ1-6
abundance: -
CDR3aa: CASSFRPLPPIFSPSPLHF
CDR3nt: TGTGCCAGCAGTTTTAGGCCTCTCCCACCAATTTTTTCCCCTTCACCCCTCCACTTT

d_gene: -
v_gene: TRBV7-2
j_gene: TRBJ1-1
abundance: -
CDR3aa: CASSLRGGTEAFF
CDR3nt: TGTGCCAGCAGCTTAAGGGGTGGCACTGAAGCTTTCTTT

d_gene: TRBD1
v_gene: TRBV7-9
j_gene: TRBJ1-1
abundance: -
CDR3aa: CASTEMGQGKAGGLSAFF
CDR3nt: TGTGCCAGCACTGAAATGGGACAGGGCAAAGCCGGAGGTCTTAGTGCTTTCTTT

d_gene: -
v_gene: TRBV11-3
j_gene: TRBJ2-1
abundance: -
CDR3aa: CASSLAVVDEQFF
CDR3nt: TGTGCCAGCAGCTTAGCCGTTGTGGATGAGCAGTTCTTC

d_gene: TRBD1
v_gene: TRBV7-8
j_gene: TRBJ1-1
abundance: -
CDR3aa: CASSFKDRATEAFF
CDR3nt: TGTGCCAGCAGCTTCAAAGACAGGGCAACTGAAGCTTTCTTT

d_gene: TRBD1
v_gene: TRBV11-3
j_gene: TRBJ2-7
abundance: -
CDR3aa: CASSSDIVRTGDSYEQYF
CDR3nt: TGTGCCAGCAGCTCCGACATAGTCCGGACAGGGGACTCCTACGAGCAGTACTTC

d_gene: TRBD1
v_gene: TRBV7-9
j_gene: TRBJ1-6
abundance: -
CDR3aa: CASSPTGTGFNSPLHF
CDR3nt: TGTGCCAGCAGCCCAACCGGGACAGGCTTTAATTCACCCCTCCACTTT

d_gene: -
v_gene: TRBV4-3
j_gene: TRBJ2-3
abundance: -
CDR3aa: CASSQRGLYTDTQYF
CDR3nt: TGCGCCAGCAGCCAACGGGGGTTATACACAGATACGCAGTATTTT

d_gene: TRBD2
v_gene: TRBV24-1
j_gene: TRBJ2-4
abundance: -
CDR3aa: CATSEGGGFHIQYF
CDR3nt: TGTGCCACCAGTGAGGGGGGGGGTTTTCACATTCAGTACTTC

d_gene: -
v_gene: TRBV2
j_gene: TRBJ2-1
abundance: -
CDR3aa: CASRGAEVTYNEQFF
CDR3nt: TGTGCCAGCCGGGGGGCGGAGGTTACCTACAATGAGCAGTTCTTC

d_gene: TRBD1
v_gene: TRBV28
j_gene: TRBJ2-7
abundance: once
CDR3aa: CASSVDRGSYEQYF
CDR3nt: TGTGCCAGCAGTGTTGACAGGGGGAGCTACGAGCAGTACTTC

d_gene: -
v_gene: TRBV30
j_gene: TRBJ1-4
abundance: -
CDR3aa: CAWKGKATNEKLFF
CDR3nt: TGTGCCTGGAAAGGGAAGGCTACTAATGAAAAACTGTTTTTT

d_gene: -
v_gene: TRBV9
j_gene: TRBJ1-2
abundance: -
CDR3aa: CASSVGGGGGYTF
CDR3nt: TGTGCCAGCAGCGTAGGAGGGGGAGGTGGCTACACCTTC

d_gene: -
v_gene: TRBV11-3
j_gene: TRBJ2-7
abundance: -
CDR3aa: CASSLGGGVYEQYF
CDR3nt: TGTGCCAGCAGCTTAGGGGGCGGGGTCTACGAGCAGTACTTC

d_gene: -
v_gene: TRBV7-8
j_gene: TRBJ1-6
abundance: -
CDR3aa: CASSLLSQELNSPLHF
CDR3nt: TGTGCCAGCAGCTTATTATCGCAGGAACTCAATTCACCCCTCCACTTT

d_gene: -
v_gene: TRBV27
j_gene: TRBJ2-3
abundance: -
CDR3aa: CASSLTDTTDTQYF
CDR3nt: TGTGCCAGCAGTTTGACGGACACCACAGATACGCAGTATTTT

d_gene: TRBD1
v_gene: TRBV2
j_gene: TRBJ1-4
abundance: -
CDR3aa: CASTRTGVGEKLFF
CDR3nt: TGTGCCAGCACTAGGACAGGTGTGGGGGAAAAACTGTTTTTT

d_gene: -
v_gene: TRBV12-3/TRBV12-4
j_gene: TRBJ2-1
abundance: -
CDR3aa: CASSLGVLGEQFF
CDR3nt: TGTGCCAGCAGTTTAGGGGTCCTAGGTGAGCAGTTCTTC

d_gene: TRBD1
v_gene: TRBV19
j_gene: TRBJ1-1
abundance: -
CDR3aa: CASSIPGTGTTEAFF
CDR3nt: TGTGCCAGTAGTATCCCCGGGACAGGGACGACTGAAGCTTTCTTT

d_gene: -
v_gene: TRBV12-3/TRBV12-4
j_gene: TRBJ1-2
abundance: once
CDR3aa: CASSLPGHYGYTF
CDR3nt: TGTGCCAGCAGTTTGCCAGGACACTATGGCTACACCTTC

d_gene: -
v_gene: TRBV10-3
j_gene: TRBJ1-5
abundance: -
CDR3aa: CAISESGMPQHF
CDR3nt: TGTGCCATCAGTGAGTCGGGCATGCCCCAGCATTTT

d_gene: -
v_gene: TRBV4-1
j_gene: TRBJ1-5
abundance: -
CDR3aa: CASSQVSNQPQHF
CDR3nt: TGCGCCAGCAGCCAAGTTTCCAATCAGCCCCAGCATTTT

d_gene: -
v_gene: TRBV19
j_gene: TRBJ2-3
abundance: -
CDR3aa: CASSTNRDFTDTQYF
CDR3nt: TGTGCCAGTAGTACGAACCGGGACTTCACAGATACGCAGTATTTT

d_gene: -
v_gene: TRBV6-5
j_gene: TRBJ1-2
abundance: -
CDR3aa: CASSYSVQGIYGYTF
CDR3nt: TGTGCCAGCAGTTACTCGGTACAGGGAATTTATGGCTACACCTTC

d_gene: -
v_gene: TRBV6-5
j_gene: TRBJ1-2
abundance: once
CDR3aa: CASSYGGNGYTF
CDR3nt: TGTGCCAGCAGTTATGGGGGAAATGGCTACACCTTC

d_gene: TRBD1
v_gene: TRBV28
j_gene: TRBJ1-6
abundance: -
CDR3aa: CASSLMWGRGTGFSYNSPLHF
CDR3nt: TGTGCCAGCAGTTTAATGTGGGGGAGGGGGACAGGGTTCTCCTATAATTCACCCCTCCACTTT

d_gene: TRBD2
v_gene: TRBV5-1
j_gene: TRBJ2-5
abundance: -
CDR3aa: CASSLVRGGETKETQYF
CDR3nt: TGCGCCAGCAGCCTCGTCCGGGGGGGTGAAACTAAAGAGACCCAGTACTTC

d_gene: -
v_gene: TRBV5-6
j_gene: TRBJ2-2
abundance: few
CDR3aa: CASSLAQGFTGELFF
CDR3nt: TGTGCCAGCAGCTTGGCACAGGGATTTACCGGGGAGCTGTTTTTT

d_gene: -
v_gene: TRBV10-3
j_gene: TRBJ2-1
abundance: -
CDR3aa: CASQTSYNEQFF
CDR3nt: TGTGCCTCCCAGACTTCCTACAATGAGCAGTTCTTC

d_gene: -
v_gene: TRBV5-5
j_gene: TRBJ2-5
abundance: -
CDR3aa: CASSSVWEETQYF
CDR3nt: TGTGCCAGCAGCTCCGTCTGGGAAGAGACCCAGTACTTC

d_gene: -
v_gene: TRBV27
j_gene: TRBJ2-1
abundance: -
CDR3aa: CASSLSWPSQHNEQFF
CDR3nt: TGTGCCAGCAGTTTAAGCTGGCCTAGCCAACACAATGAGCAGTTCTTC

d_gene: -
v_gene: TRBV9
j_gene: TRBJ2-5
abundance: -
CDR3aa: CASGGGAVETQYF
CDR3nt: TGTGCCAGCGGTGGGGGGGCCGTGGAGACCCAGTACTTC

d_gene: -
v_gene: TRBV12-3/TRBV12-4
j_gene: TRBJ2-1
abundance: -
CDR3aa: CASTPAPYNEQFF
CDR3nt: TGTGCCAGCACCCCCGCCCCCTACAATGAGCAGTTCTTC

d_gene: -
v_gene: TRBV3-1/TRBV3-2
j_gene: TRBJ2-3
abundance: -
CDR3aa: CASSREWGTDTQYF
CDR3nt: TGTGCCAGCAGCCGGGAATGGGGCACAGATACGCAGTATTTT

d_gene: -
v_gene: TRBV5-4
j_gene: TRBJ1-1
abundance: once
CDR3aa: CASRTPGRTDYTEAFF
CDR3nt: TGTGCCAGCAGGACTCCGGGTAGGACTGATTACACTGAAGCTTTCTTT

d_gene: TRBD1
v_gene: TRBV9
j_gene: TRBJ1-5
abundance: few
CDR3aa: CASSGGTGGSQPQHF
CDR3nt: TGTGCCAGCAGCGGAGGGACAGGGGGATCTCAGCCCCAGCATTTT

d_gene: TRBD1
v_gene: TRBV7-6
j_gene: TRBJ2-5
abundance: -
CDR3aa: CASSLMTGTGQETQYF
CDR3nt: TGTGCCAGCAGCTTGATGACAGGGACCGGGCAAGAGACCCAGTACTTC

d_gene: -
v_gene: TRBV6-5
j_gene: TRBJ1-5
abundance: -
CDR3aa: CASSYSAYLNQPQHF
CDR3nt: TGTGCCAGCAGTTACTCTGCATACCTTAATCAGCCCCAGCATTTT

d_gene: -
v_gene: TRBV4-1
j_gene: TRBJ1-6
abundance: -
CDR3aa: CASSQFAGASGSPLHF
CDR3nt: TGCGCCAGCAGCCAATTTGCGGGAGCCTCGGGTTCACCCCTCCACTTT

d_gene: -
v_gene: TRBV6-5
j_gene: TRBJ2-1
abundance: once
CDR3aa: CASSSYGFNEQFF
CDR3nt: TGTGCCAGCAGTTCGTATGGGTTCAATGAGCAGTTCTTC

d_gene: -
v_gene: TRBV5-6
j_gene: TRBJ2-3
abundance: -
CDR3aa: CASTTVITDTQYF
CDR3nt: TGTGCCAGCACTACGGTTATCACAGATACGCAGTATTTT

d_gene: TRBD1
v_gene: TRBV9
j_gene: TRBJ2-1
abundance: -
CDR3aa: CASSGTGYHEQFF
CDR3nt: TGTGCCAGCAGCGGGACAGGGTACCATGAGCAGTTCTTC

d_gene: -
v_gene: TRBV3-1/TRBV3-2
j_gene: TRBJ1-1
abundance: -
CDR3aa: CASTQATEAFF
CDR3nt: TGTGCCAGCACCCAGGCAACTGAAGCTTTCTTT

d_gene: -
v_gene: TRBV11-2
j_gene: TRBJ2-2
abundance: -
CDR3aa: CASSLGGHGNTGELFF
CDR3nt: TGTGCCAGCAGCTTAGGGGGCCATGGGAACACCGGGGAGCTGTTTTTT

d_gene: -
v_gene: TRBV27
j_gene: TRBJ2-3
abundance: once
CDR3aa: CASSFAPTDTQYF
CDR3nt: TGTGCCAGCAGTTTCGCCCCCACAGATACGCAGTATTTT

d_gene: -
v_gene: TRBV6-5
j_gene: TRBJ2-5
abundance: -
CDR3aa: CASSWSGGAGTETQYF
CDR3nt: TGTGCCAGCAGTTGGTCGGGGGGCGCGGGTACAGAGACCCAGTACTTC

d_gene: -
v_gene: TRBV29-1
j_gene: TRBJ1-1
abundance: -
CDR3aa: CSAGTNMNTEAFF
CDR3nt: TGCAGCGCTGGGACAAATATGAACACTGAAGCTTTCTTT

d_gene: -
v_gene: TRBV12-5
j_gene: TRBJ1-4
abundance: -
CDR3aa: CASGLVLGRTLATNEKLFF
CDR3nt: TGTGCTAGTGGTTTGGTATTAGGACGGACGCTTGCAACTAATGAAAAACTGTTTTTT

d_gene: -
v_gene: TRBV10-1
j_gene: TRBJ2-7
abundance: -
CDR3aa: CASSPGLQGEQYF
CDR3nt: TGCGCCAGCAGTCCAGGACTGCAGGGAGAGCAGTACTTC

d_gene: -
v_gene: TRBV19
j_gene: TRBJ1-2
abundance: -
CDR3aa: CASSIPSPTSRSANYGYTF
CDR3nt: TGTGCCAGTAGTATCCCATCTCCAACTTCCAGAAGCGCTAACTATGGCTACACCTTC

d_gene: TRBD1
v_gene: TRBV4-2
j_gene: TRBJ2-1
abundance: few
CDR3aa: CASSLDPGQYYNEQFF
CDR3nt: TGTGCCAGCAGCCTCGATCCGGGACAGTACTACAATGAGCAGTTCTTC

d_gene: TRBD2
v_gene: TRBV5-8
j_gene: TRBJ2-1
abundance: -
CDR3aa: CASSLVGGANEQFF
CDR3nt: TGTGCCAGCAGCCTGGTCGGGGGGGCGAATGAGCAGTTCTTC

d_gene: TRBD1
v_gene: TRBV7-2
j_gene: TRBJ1-2
abundance: -
CDR3aa: CASSLGTGFNYGYTF
CDR3nt: TGTGCCAGCAGCTTGGGGACAGGGTTTAACTATGGCTACACCTTC